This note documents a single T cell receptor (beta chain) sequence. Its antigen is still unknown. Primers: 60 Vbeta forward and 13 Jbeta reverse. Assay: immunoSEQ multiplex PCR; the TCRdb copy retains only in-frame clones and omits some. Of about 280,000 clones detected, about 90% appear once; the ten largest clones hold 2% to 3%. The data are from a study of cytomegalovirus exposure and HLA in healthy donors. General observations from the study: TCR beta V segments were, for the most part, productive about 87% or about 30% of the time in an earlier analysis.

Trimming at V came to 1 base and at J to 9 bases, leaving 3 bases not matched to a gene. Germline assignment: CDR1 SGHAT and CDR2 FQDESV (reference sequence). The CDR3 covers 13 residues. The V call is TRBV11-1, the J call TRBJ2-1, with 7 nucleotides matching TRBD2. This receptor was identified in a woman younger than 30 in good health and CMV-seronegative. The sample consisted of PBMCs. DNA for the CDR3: TGTGCCAGCAGCTTAGAGCGGGGTGTTGAGCAGTTCTTC. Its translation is CASSLERGVEQFF.